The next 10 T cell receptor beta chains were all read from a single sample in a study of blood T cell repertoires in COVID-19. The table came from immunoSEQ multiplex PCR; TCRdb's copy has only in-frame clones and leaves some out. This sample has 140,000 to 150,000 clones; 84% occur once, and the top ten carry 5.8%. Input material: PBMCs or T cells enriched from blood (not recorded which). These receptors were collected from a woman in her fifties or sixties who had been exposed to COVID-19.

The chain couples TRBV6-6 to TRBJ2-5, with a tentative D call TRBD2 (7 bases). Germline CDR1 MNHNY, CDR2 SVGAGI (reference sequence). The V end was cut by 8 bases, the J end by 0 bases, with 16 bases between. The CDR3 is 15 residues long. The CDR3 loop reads CASRPEGGYQETQYF. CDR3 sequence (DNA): TGTGCCAGCCGTCCCGAGGGGGGGTACCAAGAGACCCAGTACTTC.

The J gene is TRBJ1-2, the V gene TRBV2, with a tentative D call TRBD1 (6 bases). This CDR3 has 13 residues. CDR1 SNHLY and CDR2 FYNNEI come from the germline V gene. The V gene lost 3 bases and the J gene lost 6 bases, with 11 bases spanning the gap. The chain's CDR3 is CASSDPQGNGYTF. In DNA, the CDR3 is TGTGCCAGCAGTGACCCACAGGGTAATGGCTACACCTTC.

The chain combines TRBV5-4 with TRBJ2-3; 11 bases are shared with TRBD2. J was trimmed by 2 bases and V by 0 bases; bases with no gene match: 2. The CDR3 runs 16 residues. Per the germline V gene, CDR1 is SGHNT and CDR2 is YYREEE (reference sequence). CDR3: CASSLGTSGFTDTQYF. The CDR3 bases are TGTGCCAGCAGCTTGGGGACTAGCGGGTTCACAGATACGCAGTATTTT.

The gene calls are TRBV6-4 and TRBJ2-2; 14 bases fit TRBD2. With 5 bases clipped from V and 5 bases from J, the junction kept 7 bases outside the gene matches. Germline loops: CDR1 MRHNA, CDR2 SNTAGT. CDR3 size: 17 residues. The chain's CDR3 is CASSHRGTSGRTGELFF. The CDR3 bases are TGTGCCAGCAGTCACCGCGGGACTAGCGGGAGAACCGGGGAGCTGTTTTTT.

CDR3 coding DNA: TGCGCCAGCAGCCTCCCCGGGCAGGGCTCCTATGGCTACACCTTC. Its protein product is CASSLPGQGSYGYTF. This chain joins TRBV5-1 and TRBJ1-2; TRBD1 is a possible D gene (5 bases). Trimming stripped 4 bases from V and 4 bases from J, with 17 bases between. The germline gives CDR1 SGHRS, CDR2 YFSETQ. The CDR3 has 15 amino acids.

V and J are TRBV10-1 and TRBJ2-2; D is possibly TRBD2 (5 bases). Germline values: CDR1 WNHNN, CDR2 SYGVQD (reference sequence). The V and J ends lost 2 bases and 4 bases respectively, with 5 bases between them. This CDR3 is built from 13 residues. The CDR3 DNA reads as TGCGCCAGCAGTGAGGCGGGCACCGGGGAGCTGTTTTTT. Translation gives CASSEAGTGELFF.

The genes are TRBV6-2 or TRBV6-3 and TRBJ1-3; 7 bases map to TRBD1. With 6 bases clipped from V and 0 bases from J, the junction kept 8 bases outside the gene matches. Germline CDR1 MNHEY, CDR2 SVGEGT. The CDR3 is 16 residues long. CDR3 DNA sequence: TGTGCCAGCAGCGAAACGGGACAGACCTCTGGAAACACCATATATTTT. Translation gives CASSETGQTSGNTIYF.

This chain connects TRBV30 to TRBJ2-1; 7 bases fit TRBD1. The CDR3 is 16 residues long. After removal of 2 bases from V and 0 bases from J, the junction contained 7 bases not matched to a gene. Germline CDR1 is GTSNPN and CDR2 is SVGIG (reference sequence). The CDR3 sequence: CAWSPPGQLSYNEQFF. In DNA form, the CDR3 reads TGTGCCTGGAGTCCCCCGGGACAGCTCTCCTACAATGAGCAGTTCTTC.

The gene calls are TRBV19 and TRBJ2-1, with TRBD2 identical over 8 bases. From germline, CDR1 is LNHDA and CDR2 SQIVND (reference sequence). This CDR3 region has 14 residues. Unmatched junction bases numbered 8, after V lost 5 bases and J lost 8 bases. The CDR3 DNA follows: TGTGCCAGTAGTCCGCAGCGGGAGTGGGATGAGCAGTTCTTC. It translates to CASSPQREWDEQFF.

The CDR3 bases are TGTGCCAGCCGGGACTCTGGGGCCAACGTCCTGACTTTC. This gives the protein CASRDSGANVLTF. The V gene is TRBV7-9, the J gene TRBJ2-6; a weak D match, TRBD2 (5 bases). The ends were cut back, 8 bases at V and 0 bases at J, with 5 bases in the middle. Germline V gene lookup returns CDR1 SEHNR and CDR2 FQNEAQ (reference sequence). The CDR3 totals 13 residues.